This T cell receptor (beta chain) was recorded in a study of blood T cell repertoires in COVID-19 (TCRdb year 2020). Concerning the study at large: Samples covering the acute and convalescent phases of COVID-19 were provided by collaborators in the United States, Italy and Spain. The prospective study material was composed of cDNA or gDNA derived from T cells, B-cell-depleted T cells, or PBMCs. The dataset comprised deeply sampled blood TCRbeta repertoires from subjects exposed to, actively infected with, or recovered from COVID-19. A freely available public database, intended as a resource for researchers studying the immune response to SARS-CoV-2, is where the repertoires were released. The samples were drawn from the first 160 participants of the ongoing ImmuneRACE study and from some 1,300 subjects provided by 6 global collaborators. Sample metadata almost always included a de-identified subject ID, COVID-19 status, age in years and sex. Where available, HLA class I and class II types were taken from metadata supplied by the sample provider and were not determined by assay-based typing.

Whole blood was collected in K2EDTA tubes by collaborating institutions according to the institutions' own protocols. For TCRbeta analysis, collaborators shipped samples in one of three forms: frozen whole blood, isolated PBMCs, or DNA extracted from either of those sample types. The V end loses 6 bases and the J end loses 7 bases, and a stretch of 19 bases separates them. CDR1 and CDR2 are drawn from the germline V gene: MDHEN, SYDVKM. Measured from the cysteine to the phenylalanine, the CDR3 is 14 residues long. CDR3 DNA is the only sequence kept; it has 42 bases, read in frame from the first base. This clone was seen only once. Its specific antigen is unknown. There are no base qualities to consult, and no much larger clone falls within one base. Overall results and qualifications from the work: The quantity of clinical and demographic metadata differed by source and by participant and was supplied without curation.

The immunoSEQ Assay, a bias-controlled multiplex PCR, was used to amplify TCRbeta CDR3 regions from genomic DNA. As for the authors' bioinformatics: Within the assay, amplification of reference gene primers was used to estimate how many nucleated cells each sample contained. To quantify the absolute abundance of each unique TCRbeta CDR3 rearrangement, sequence reads were collapsed and filtered. For each sample, productive Simpson clonality was calculated as the square root of Simpson's diversity index over productive rearrangements. This immuneACCESS table, as held by TCRdb, lists in-frame sequences with V and J called but not all clones. Of the missing ones, under half trace to an unresolved V gene in checked studies; the others have no known cause. The V and J calls and the clone size are those of that table, but D and trimming were determined from the DNA. The sample data list around 160,000 clones, and roughly four fifths of these were observed just once. About 10% of the sample lies in the top ten.

Sequenced material: peripheral blood. The receptor was isolated from a man aged 55 to 70 with active or convalescent COVID-19. The rearrangement joined TRBV28 to TRBJ2-7; a tentative D call is TRBD1 (5 bases match). The DNA sequence is given as TGTGCCAGCAGCCTTACCCTACAGGCGAGGGAGCAGTACTTC. It translates as CASSLTLQAREQYF.